This T cell receptor beta chain was obtained from a study of response to subunit inactivated influenza vaccine. The germline CDR1 and CDR2 sequences are MNHEY and SVGEGT. The length of the CDR3 is 14 residues. The J segment lost 6 bases and the V segment lost 8 bases, leaving 7 bases of the junction unmatched. Via MiXCR, TCRdb re-called the RT-PCR reads, giving one row per CDR3 protein. The table lists about 650,000 distinct CDR3 sequences, more than 15% of them singletons. The starting material was PBMCs from blood, obtained approximately 12 days after vaccination. The chain carries TRBV6-2 or TRBV6-3 and TRBJ2-3; TRBD2 matches 11 bases. The sequence was obtained from a man aged 50-60 years who received an inactivated influenza vaccine. Here the CDR3 DNA reads TGTGCCAGCTGGACTAGCGGGTACGGGGATACGCAGTATTTT. It is translated as CASWTSGYGDTQYF.